This T cell receptor (beta chain) was retrieved from a study of beta chain features in type 1 diabetes. Study-level results: For Type 1 diabetes patients, all four CD4+ subsets carried TCRB CDR3s that were moderately but significantly shorter.

Trimming pared 2 bases from V and 2 bases from J, leaving 11 bases between. This CDR3 is 15 amino acids long. Germline V gene data show CDR1 as SEHNR and CDR2 as FQNEAQ (reference sequence). Sequenced material consisted of expressed TCRB transcripts (all of the isolated RNA was reverse transcribed). Clones were sequenced by immunoSEQ multiplex PCR, and TCRdb holds only the in-frame ones, with some missing. The sample lists 600,000 to 700,000 clones, around an eighth seen once, with roughly 0.12% in the top ten. This clone was picked up a small number of times. The antigen is undetermined. Sequenced sample: naive CD4+ T cells from blood. The receptor was derived from a man younger than 45 with type 1 diabetes. The chain couples TRBV7-9 to TRBJ2-3; no firm D call. CDR3 in amino acids: CASSLSGAHTDTQYF. DNA for the CDR3: TGTGCCAGCAGCTTATCGGGCGCCCACACAGATACGCAGTATTTT. The full variable domain, its missing parts supplied by reference TRBV7-9 and TRBJ2-3, is DTGVSQNPRHKITKRGQNVTFRCDPISEHNRLYWYRQTLGQGPEFLTYFQNEAQLEKSRLLSDRFSAERPKGSFSTLEIQRTEQGDSAMYLCASSLSGAHTDTQYFGPGTRLTVL.